One sample yielded the 28 T cell receptor beta chains listed below, sequenced in a study of CD8 T cells in ankylosing spondylitis. From the 5' RACE reads, TCRdb called clonotypes with MiXCR, one entry per CDR3 protein. The sample consists of 150,000 to 200,000 distinct CDR3 sequences, around a third of them appearing once. Source material: synovial fluid, either unsorted or a sorted T cell fraction (not recorded which). These TCRs come from a male donor with ankylosing spondylitis.

As DNA, the CDR3 is TGTGCCATCAAAAAGACGGGAGGCACAGATACGCAGTATTTT. This translates into CAIKKTGGTDTQYF. The chain links TRBV10-3 to TRBJ2-3; possibly TRBD2 for D (6 bases). The ends were cut back, 7 bases at V and 1 base at J, with 12 bases in the middle. Germline V gene sequence: CDR1 ENHRY, CDR2 SYGVKD. This CDR3 region has 14 residues.

J is TRBJ1-2 and V is TRBV4-1; 7 bases are shared with TRBD1. Germline CDR1 is MGHRA and CDR2 is YSYEKL. Trimming removed 1 base from V and 5 bases from J; junction bases left unmatched: 4. This CDR3 region has 14 residues. CDR3 loop: CASSQGPGGYGYTF. The CDR3 DNA reads TGCGCCAGCAGCCAAGGCCCAGGGGGGTATGGCTACACCTTC.

The chain recombines TRBV7-2 with TRBJ2-7, with a possible D match to TRBD1 (6 bases). The CDR3 sequence is 15 residues long. Germline V gene sequence: CDR1 SGHTA, CDR2 FQGNSA. Trimming took 4 bases from V and 2 from J, leaving 15 bases between them. The CDR3, as DNA: TGTGCCAGCAGCTCGAGACAGGTGACCGCCTACGAGCAGTACTTC. It yields the protein CASSSRQVTAYEQYF.

This clonotype was seen many times. The chain recombines TRBV5-1 with TRBJ2-2; no clear D gene. This CDR3 region has 15 residues. Germline CDR1 SGHRS, CDR2 YFSETQ. The ends were cut back, 0 bases at V and 4 bases at J, with 10 bases in the middle. CDR3 sequence (DNA): TGCGCCAGCAGCTTGGGGCAGCTTGGCACCGGGGAGCTGTTTTTT. Translated, it gives CASSLGQLGTGELFF. Using reference TRBV5-1 and TRBJ2-2 for the parts outside the CDR3, the full variable domain is KAGVTQTPRYLIKTRGQQVTLSCSPISGHRSVSWYQQTPGQGLQFLFEYFSETQRNKGNFPGRFSGRQFSNSRSEMNVSTLELGDSALYLCASSLGQLGTGELFFGEGSRLTVL.

V usage is TRBV12-3 or TRBV12-4 and J usage is TRBJ2-7, with 10 bases identical to TRBD1. V lost 8 bases, J lost 2 bases, and 6 bases stayed unmatched. The CDR3 consists of 14 residues. CDR3 loop: CASAPGTGAYEQYF. In DNA form, the CDR3 reads TGTGCCAGCGCCCCCGGGACAGGGGCCTACGAGCAGTACTTC.

This chain uses TRBV5-1 with TRBJ2-1; D is perhaps TRBD2 (6 bases). CDR1 SGHRS and CDR2 YFSETQ come from the germline V gene. V lost 0 bases to trimming and J lost 7 bases, with 14 bases between them. The CDR3 is 15 amino acids. The CDR3 spells CASSLAGGRTNEQFF. Written as DNA, the CDR3 is TGCGCCAGCAGCTTGGCCGGGGGACGGACTAATGAGCAGTTCTTC. Variable domain in full (rest from reference TRBV5-1 and TRBJ2-1): KAGVTQTPRYLIKTRGQQVTLSCSPISGHRSVSWYQQTPGQGLQFLFEYFSETQRNKGNFPGRFSGRQFSNSRSEMNVSTLELGDSALYLCASSLAGGRTNEQFFGPGTRLTVL.

This chain joins TRBV25-1 and TRBJ2-1; D is possibly TRBD2 (7 bases). The CDR3 has 16 residues. CDR1 and CDR2 (germline): MGHDK, SYGVNS. V was cut by 5 bases and J by 4 bases, with 18 bases left in between. CDR3 region: CASSRPMAGAYNEQFF. The CDR3 DNA follows: TGTGCCAGCAGTCGCCCTATGGCGGGGGCTTACAATGAGCAGTTCTTC.

This clonotype occurred a few times. The CDR3 reads CASSLAGPSSYNEQFF. The CDR3 nucleotides read TGTGCCAGCAGCTTAGCTGGGCCAAGCTCCTACAATGAGCAGTTCTTC. This chain links TRBV7-2 with TRBJ2-1; D gene unclear. The CDR3 is 16 residues long. Germline V gene sequence: CDR1 SGHTA, CDR2 FQGNSA. V lost 0 bases to trimming and J lost 0 bases, with 9 bases between them.

This clonotype was seen only a few times. J is TRBJ2-1 and V is TRBV7-9, with D hard to call. Trimming removed 0 bases from V and 10 bases from J, with 4 bases in between. Germline CDR1 is SEHNR and CDR2 is FQNEAQ (reference sequence). CDR3 length: 11 amino acids. The CDR3 spells CASSLAREQFF. CDR3 in DNA: TGTGCCAGCAGCTTAGCCAGGGAGCAGTTCTTC.

The chain joins TRBV29-1 to TRBJ1-4; TRBD1 agrees at 7 bases. The CDR3 is 14 residues long. Germline CDR1 and CDR2: SQVTM and ANQGSEA. With V trimmed by 4 bases and J by 5 bases, 7 bases remained unmatched. CDR3 nucleotide sequence: TGCAGCGTTGTAGGGGACAGAGGGAATGAAAAACTGTTTTTT. This translates into CSVVGDRGNEKLFF.

This clonotype appeared many times. V gene TRBV20-1 combines with J gene TRBJ1-6; TRBD1 might be the D (5 bases). Trimming removed 3 bases at V and 8 bases at J, with 14 bases between. Germline V gene sequence: CDR1 DFQATT, CDR2 SNEGSKA (reference sequence). The CDR3 contains 14 residues. This CDR3 is CSASTGTLDSPLHF. As DNA, the CDR3 is TGCAGTGCTAGTACCGGGACTCTGGATTCACCCCTCCACTTT.

The table lists this clonotype with many counts. The genes are TRBV7-2 and TRBJ1-2; D is uncertain. V lost 1 base to trimming and J lost 4 bases, with 13 bases between them. CDR3 length: 15 residues. From germline, CDR1 is SGHTA and CDR2 FQGNSA. The CDR3 is CASSLVGPGSYGYTF. Written as DNA, the CDR3 is TGTGCCAGCAGCTTAGTCGGTCCGGGTAGCTATGGCTACACCTTC.

The rearrangement links TRBV28 to TRBJ1-4, with 8 bases lining up with TRBD1. From germline, CDR1 is MDHEN and CDR2 SYDVKM. The trim removed 2 bases at V and 7 bases at J, leaving 9 bases unmatched. The CDR3 runs to 16 residues. The CDR3 coding sequence is TGTGCCAGCAGTTTACAGGGGGCGGTCTCAGGTGAAAAACTGTTTTTT. Translation: CASSLQGAVSGEKLFF. The whole variable domain, filled in from reference TRBV28 and TRBJ1-4, reads DVKVTQSSRYLVKRTGEKVFLECVQDMDHENMFWYRQDPGLGLRLIYFSYDVKMKEKGDIPEGYSVSREKKERFSLILESASTNQTSMYLCASSLQGAVSGEKLFFGSGTQLSVL.

A remark on this clonotype: A junction end diverges from the germline sequence, so it may reflect a read error. The chain couples TRBV6-1 to TRBJ2-1; D may be TRBD2 (6 bases). Germline V lookup: CDR1 MNHNS, CDR2 SASEGT. The CDR3 has 14 residues. The CDR3 here is CASTEAGSYNEQFF. The CDR3 DNA sequence: TGTGCCAGCACTGAAGCGGGTTCCTACAATGAGCAGTTCTTC.

The chain carries TRBV5-4 and TRBJ2-1; TRBD1 agrees at 8 bases. Losses at the gene ends were 4 bases for V and 7 bases for J; bases not matched to a gene: 7. The CDR3 extends over 14 amino acids. The germline CDR1 and CDR2 sequences are SGHNT and YYREEE (reference sequence). The CDR3 region is CASSTPTGANEQFF. CDR3 DNA: TGTGCCAGCAGCACCCCGACAGGGGCGAATGAGCAGTTCTTC.

This clonotype was seen repeatedly, ten times or more. This chain links TRBV7-2 with TRBJ2-1; D is unclear. CDR3 size: 12 residues. V lost 5 bases and J 7 bases, leaving 9 bases between the germline ends. The germline gives CDR1 SGHTA, CDR2 FQGNSA. The CDR3 loop is CASSGVGNEQFF. CDR3 sequence (DNA): TGTGCCAGCAGCGGGGTAGGAAATGAGCAGTTCTTC.

V gene TRBV10-3 combines with J gene TRBJ2-3; 8 bases fit TRBD2. Trimming removed 10 bases from V and 2 bases from J; junction bases left unmatched: 2. The V gene's germline CDR1 is ENHRY and CDR2 SYGVKD. The CDR3 length is 12 residues. The CDR3 sequence: CATAGATDTQYF. Here the CDR3 DNA reads TGTGCCACAGCGGGAGCCACAGATACGCAGTATTTT.

The chain employs TRBV29-1 and TRBJ2-2, with no clear D. The CDR3 sequence is 13 residues long. The V end lost 5 bases, the J end lost 6 bases, and 13 bases lay between the germline ends. Germline V gene data show CDR1 as SQVTM and CDR2 as ANQGSEA. CDR3 nucleotides: TGCAGCGTTCGCATGCTCAACGCCGGGGAGCTGTTTTTT. Its translation: CSVRMLNAGELFF.

This clonotype has just a few counts. The gene calls are TRBV20-1 and TRBJ2-5; 8 bases map to TRBD2. V lost 5 bases and J lost 1; bases outside the gene matches: 9. Germline CDR1 DFQATT, CDR2 SNEGSKA (reference sequence). The CDR3 has 15 amino acids. The CDR3 DNA sequence: TGCAGTGCTTGGGTGGCGGGAGGAACCCAAGAGACCCAGTACTTC. Amino acid sequence: CSAWVAGGTQETQYF.

The chain joins TRBV4-2 to TRBJ1-4, with a weak D call TRBD1 (5 bases). This CDR3 is built from 15 residues. Trimming cost V 1 base and J 4 bases, with 10 bases left between them. The germline V gene encodes CDR1 LGHNA and CDR2 YNFKEQ. The CDR3 loop is CASSQGGTSNEKLFF. CDR3 coding DNA: TGTGCCAGCAGCCAAGGGGGGACCAGTAATGAAAAACTGTTTTTT.

This clonotype was recorded once. The V gene is TRBV6-1, the J gene TRBJ2-7; a weak D match, TRBD2 (7 bases). The germline V gene has CDR1 MNHNS and CDR2 SASEGT. V was shortened by 6 bases and J by 7 bases, with 19 bases between the two germline ends. The CDR3 is made up of 14 amino acids. CDR3 in DNA: TGTGCCAGCAGCCCCGAGGGGGGGGGCCGGGAGCAGTACTTC. It translates to CASSPEGGGREQYF.

The chain joins TRBV18 to TRBJ1-2; D gene unclear. The germline V gene has CDR1 KGHSH and CDR2 LQKENI. This CDR3 has 15 amino acids. V was pared by 6 bases and J by 4 bases, with 18 bases between. The CDR3 here is CASSPEAGPSYGYTF. Written as DNA, the CDR3 is TGTGCCAGCTCTCCGGAGGCCGGGCCAAGCTATGGCTACACCTTC.

This clonotype has more than one count but fewer than ten. The rearrangement uses TRBV2 and TRBJ2-3; TRBD1 agrees at 9 bases. CDR3 size: 14 residues. V was pared by 7 bases and J by 6 bases, with 8 bases of the junction left unmatched. In germline, CDR1 is SNHLY, CDR2 FYNNEI. The CDR3 loop is CASTGTGKFDTQYF. CDR3 DNA: TGTGCCAGCACCGGGACAGGGAAATTCGATACGCAGTATTTT.

The V call is TRBV6-1, the J call TRBJ1-1; D might be TRBD1 (6 bases). This CDR3 has 15 residues. Trimming removed 4 bases at V and 5 bases at J, with 17 bases between. The V gene's germline CDR1 is MNHNS and CDR2 SASEGT. The CDR3 loop reads CASSGPGQRTTEAFF. DNA of the CDR3: TGTGCCAGCAGTGGACCGGGACAACGAACAACTGAAGCTTTCTTT.

V and J are TRBV30 and TRBJ2-5; 11 bases match TRBD2. Germline CDR1 is GTSNPN and CDR2 is SVGIG (reference sequence). The V segment lost 4 bases and the J segment 5 bases; nucleotides outside the gene matches: 3. The length of the CDR3 is 13 residues. The CDR3 DNA sequence: TGTGCCTGGACTAGCGGGGGGAGGGAGACCCAGTACTTC. Protein sequence: CAWTSGGRETQYF.

The chain couples TRBV18 to TRBJ1-5; 7 positions match TRBD1. V was pared by 2 bases and J by 0 bases, with 1 base of the junction left unmatched. The CDR3 is 15 amino acids. Germline assignment: CDR1 KGHSH and CDR2 LQKENI. CDR3 DNA sequence: TGTGCCAGCTCACCAACAGGGGTTAGCAATCAGCCCCAGCATTTT. Translated, it gives CASSPTGVSNQPQHF.

This clonotype has more than one count but fewer than ten. The chain is built from TRBV5-1 and TRBJ1-6; D possibly corresponds to TRBD1 (6 bases). This CDR3 is built from 17 residues. Germline values: CDR1 SGHRS, CDR2 YFSETQ. Trimming cost V 1 base and J 5 bases, with 16 bases left between them. Here the CDR3 reads CASSLLTGTSNNSPLHF. CDR3 bases: TGCGCCAGCAGCTTGCTTACTGGGACAAGTAATAATTCACCCCTCCACTTT.

The V gene is TRBV6-2 or TRBV6-3, the J gene TRBJ1-6; D possibly corresponds to TRBD1 (5 bases). From germline, CDR1 is MNHEY and CDR2 SVGEGT. The V gene lost 5 bases and the J gene lost 4 bases, with 12 bases spanning the gap. The CDR3 is made up of 15 amino acids. Here the CDR3 DNA reads TGTGCCAGCAGTAAAGGGACGGCGTATAATTCACCCCTCCACTTT. This translates into CASSKGTAYNSPLHF.